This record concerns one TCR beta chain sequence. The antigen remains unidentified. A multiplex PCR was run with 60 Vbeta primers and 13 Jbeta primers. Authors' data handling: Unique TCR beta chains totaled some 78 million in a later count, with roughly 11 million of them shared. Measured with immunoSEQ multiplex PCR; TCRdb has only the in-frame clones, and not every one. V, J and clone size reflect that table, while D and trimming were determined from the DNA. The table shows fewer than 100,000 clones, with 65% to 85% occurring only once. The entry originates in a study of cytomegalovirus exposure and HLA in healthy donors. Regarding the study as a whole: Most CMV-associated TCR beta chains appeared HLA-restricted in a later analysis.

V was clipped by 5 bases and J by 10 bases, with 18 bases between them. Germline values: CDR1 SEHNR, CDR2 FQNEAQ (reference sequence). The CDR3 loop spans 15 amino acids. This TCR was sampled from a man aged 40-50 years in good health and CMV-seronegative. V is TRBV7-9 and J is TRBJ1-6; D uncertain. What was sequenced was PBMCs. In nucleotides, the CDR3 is TGTGCCAGCAGCCCTCAGACCGGTGGCGGGTCACCCCTCCACTTT. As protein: CASSPQTGGGSPLHF.